This T cell receptor beta chain was retrieved from a study of T cell changes during pregnancy in multiple sclerosis. This table comes from immunoSEQ multiplex PCR, and its TCRdb copy is limited to in-frame clones, with some not included. The data show 50,000 to 65,000 clones, roughly 92% seen once. The ends lost 3 bases at V and 4 bases at J; junction bases unmatched: 10. CDR1 and CDR2 (germline): SGDLS, YYNGEE. The CDR3 loop spans 16 amino acids. The TCR was taken from a female donor with multiple sclerosis, enrolled in a pregnancy study. The sequences come from CD8+ T cells from peripheral blood mononuclear cells, collected in the second trimester of pregnancy. The chain links TRBV9 to TRBJ1-3; 7 bases are a match to TRBD1. CDR3 in amino acids: CASSAHRGIGGNTIYF. The CDR3 DNA reads as TGTGCCAGCAGCGCCCACAGGGGAATAGGGGGAAACACCATATATTTT.